These T cell receptor beta chains were read from a single sample in a study of CD8 T cells in Susac syndrome. Via MiXCR, TCRdb re-called the immunoSEQ multiplex PCR reads, giving one row per CDR3 protein. The sample has some 26,000 distinct CDR3 sequences; approximately 92% are singletons. Sequenced: CD8+ T cells from PBMCs. The receptor source for this set is a human donor with Susac syndrome. Each CDR3 is given with its conserved first and last residue. The D gene is left open where the match is weak. A clone size is listed for some rows: how often the clone was seen (once, few, many), or a class if it is expanded.

NA	TRBJ2-5	TRBD2	TRBV5-1	CASSSFSGPGQETQYF	TGCGCCAGCAGCTCGTTTAGCGGGCCTGGCCAAGAGACCCAGTACTTC
NA	TRBJ2-7	NA	TRBV20-1	CSARDLWRGGPYEQYF	TGCAGTGCTAGAGATCTTTGGAGGGGTGGGCCGTACGAGCAGTACTTC
NA	TRBJ1-5	NA	TRBV19	CASSTLAGLSNQPQHF	TGTGCCAGTAGCACCCTGGCCGGGCTGAGCAATCAGCCCCAGCATTTT
NA	TRBJ2-3	TRBD1	TRBV4-2	CASSQDWQGATDTQYF	TGTGCCAGCAGCCAAGATTGGCAGGGGGCGACAGATACGCAGTATTTT
NA	TRBJ1-5	TRBD1	TRBV7-9	CASSRGDSRSNQPQHF	TGTGCCAGCAGCCGCGGGGACAGCCGTAGCAATCAGCCCCAGCATTTT
NA	TRBJ2-3	NA	TRBV28	CASKVHSTDTQYF	TGTGCCAGCAAGGTCCATAGCACAGATACGCAGTATTTT
NA	TRBJ2-2	TRBD2	TRBV9	CASSVGSYVAGGPNTGELFF	TGTGCCAGCAGCGTAGGGTCCTATGTAGCGGGGGGGCCTAACACCGGGGAGCTGTTTTTT
NA	TRBJ1-5	TRBD1	TRBV18	CASSPTRTGESNQPQHF	TGTGCCAGCTCACCGACTCGGACAGGGGAGAGCAATCAGCCCCAGCATTTT
once	TRBJ2-2	NA	TRBV28	CASSLGPRAGELFF	TGTGCCAGCAGTCTCGGGCCGCGGGCCGGGGAGCTGTTTTTT
NA	TRBJ2-7	NA	TRBV7-9	CASSWVERDEQYF	TGTGCCAGCAGCTGGGTCGAGCGAGACGAGCAGTACTTC
NA	TRBJ1-3	NA	TRBV6-1	CASMPFGNTIYF	TGTGCCAGCATGCCTTTTGGAAACACCATATATTTT
NA	TRBJ2-7	NA	TRBV6-2/TRBV6-3	CAALGPYEQYF	TGTGCCGCCCTGGGGCCCTACGAGCAGTACTTC
NA	TRBJ2-4	TRBD1	TRBV28	CASSSQISGRGYNIQYF	TGTGCCAGCAGTTCTCAAATCTCGGGCAGGGGGTACAACATTCAGTACTTC
NA	TRBJ1-1	NA	TRBV20-1	CSASLNRGITEAFF	TGCAGTGCTAGTCTTAATAGGGGAATCACTGAAGCTTTCTTT
NA	TRBJ1-2	NA	TRBV12-3/TRBV12-4	CASSGGQGDYGYTF	TGTGCCAGCAGTGGTGGTCAGGGTGACTATGGCTACACCTTC
NA	TRBJ2-7	NA	TRBV10-3	CAISEGHLYEQYF	TGTGCCATCAGTGAGGGACATTTGTACGAGCAGTACTTC
NA	TRBJ2-3	NA	TRBV20-1	CSARDPSPLSDTQYF	TGCAGTGCTAGAGATCCTAGCCCGCTGTCGGATACGCAGTATTTT
NA	TRBJ2-2	TRBD1	TRBV20-1	CSAAGTANTGELFF	TGCAGTGCTGCCGGGACAGCGAACACCGGGGAGCTGTTTTTT
NA	TRBJ2-7	NA	TRBV5-8	CASSSFYEQYF	TGTGCCAGCAGCTCTTTTTACGAGCAGTACTTC
NA	TRBJ2-7	NA	TRBV12-3/TRBV12-4	CASSPGTTHYEQYF	TGTGCCAGCAGCCCCGGGACAACTCACTACGAGCAGTACTTC
NA	TRBJ2-1	NA	TRBV7-3	CASSPRGSYNEQFF	TGTGCCAGCAGCCCAAGAGGTTCCTACAATGAGCAGTTCTTC
NA	TRBJ1-6	TRBD1	TRBV6-1	CASSAQTGSTYNSPLHF	TGTGCCAGCAGTGCCCAGACAGGGAGCACCTATAATTCACCCCTCCACTTT
NA	TRBJ1-2	NA	TRBV18	CASSPPLGIYGGYTF	TGTGCCAGCTCACCACCGTTGGGAATATACGGCGGCTACACCTTC
NA	TRBJ2-7	NA	TRBV7-2	CASSLGALSYEQYF	TGTGCCAGCAGCTTAGGGGCTCTCTCCTACGAGCAGTACTTC
NA	TRBJ2-5	TRBD1	TRBV28	CASSITYRGPEEETQYF	TGTGCCAGCAGTATCACCTACAGGGGTCCCGAAGAAGAGACCCAGTACTTC
NA	TRBJ2-7	TRBD1	TRBV28	CASSLTGTAYEQYF	TGTGCCAGCAGTTTAACCGGGACAGCCTACGAGCAGTACTTC
NA	TRBJ2-3	NA	TRBV13	CASSLPSTDTQYF	TGTGCCAGCAGCTTACCAAGCACAGATACGCAGTATTTT
NA	TRBJ2-7	TRBD1	TRBV28	CASSSLDRDRGIYEQYF	TGTGCCAGCAGTTCCTTAGACAGGGACAGGGGGATCTACGAGCAGTACTTC
NA	TRBJ2-7	NA	TRBV28	CASSFSLRDEQYF	TGTGCCAGCAGTTTTTCCCTTCGAGACGAGCAGTACTTC